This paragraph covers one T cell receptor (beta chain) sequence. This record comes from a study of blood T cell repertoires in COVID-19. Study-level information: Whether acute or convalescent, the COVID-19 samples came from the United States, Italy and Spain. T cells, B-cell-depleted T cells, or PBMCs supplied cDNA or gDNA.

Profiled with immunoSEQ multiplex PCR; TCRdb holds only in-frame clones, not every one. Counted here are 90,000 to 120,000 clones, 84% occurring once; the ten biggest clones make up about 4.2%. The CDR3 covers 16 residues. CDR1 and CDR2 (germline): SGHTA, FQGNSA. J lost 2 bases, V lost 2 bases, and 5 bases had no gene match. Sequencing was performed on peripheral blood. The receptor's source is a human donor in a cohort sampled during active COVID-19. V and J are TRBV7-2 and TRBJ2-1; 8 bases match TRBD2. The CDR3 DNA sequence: TGTGCCAGCAGCTTAATGGCTAGCGGGCCCTACAATGAGCAGTTCTTC. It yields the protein CASSLMASGPYNEQFF. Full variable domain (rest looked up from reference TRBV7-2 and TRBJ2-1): GAGVSQSPSNKVTEKGKDVELRCDPISGHTALYWYRQSLGQGLEFLIYFQGNSAPDKSGLPSDRFSAERTGGSVSTLTIQRTQQEDSAVYLCASSLMASGPYNEQFFGPGTRLTVL.